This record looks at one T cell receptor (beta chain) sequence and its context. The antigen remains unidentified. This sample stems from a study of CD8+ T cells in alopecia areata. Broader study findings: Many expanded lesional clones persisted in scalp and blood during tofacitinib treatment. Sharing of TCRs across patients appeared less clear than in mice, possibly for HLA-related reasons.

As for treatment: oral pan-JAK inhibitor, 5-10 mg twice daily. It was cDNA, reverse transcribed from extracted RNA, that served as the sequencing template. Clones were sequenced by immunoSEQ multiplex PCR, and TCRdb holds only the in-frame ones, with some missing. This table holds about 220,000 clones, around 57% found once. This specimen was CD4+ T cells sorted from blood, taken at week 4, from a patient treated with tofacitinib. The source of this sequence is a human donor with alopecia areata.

The CDR3 sequence: CAWRIGFNEQFF. The CDR3 nucleotides are TGTGCCTGGAGAATCGGGTTCAATGAGCAGTTCTTC. V gene TRBV30 combines with J gene TRBJ2-1; D gene unclear. V lost 3 bases and J 6 bases, leaving 9 bases between the germline ends. Germline V gene lookup returns CDR1 GTSNPN and CDR2 SVGIG (reference sequence). The CDR3 extends over 12 amino acids. Full variable domain (outside the CDR3, taken from reference TRBV30 and TRBJ2-1): SQTIHQWPATLVQPVGSPLSLECTVEGTSNPNLYWYRQAAGRGLQLLFYSVGIGQISSEVPQNLSASRPQDRQFILSSKKLLLSDSGFYLCAWRIGFNEQFFGPGTRLTVL.